The entry below gives a single T cell receptor (beta chain) sequence along with its context. Its binding antigen is unknown. No much larger clonotype is one base removed from it; base qualities were not supplied. The sample is drawn from a study of blood T cell repertoires in COVID-19 (dated by TCRdb to the early 2020s). In terms of the full investigation: The collaborator samples originated in the United States, Italy and Spain and spanned the acute and convalescent phases of COVID-19. The repertoires were made available in a free public database intended to serve as a resource for research on the immune response to SARS-CoV-2. The samples were drawn from two sources: the first 160 participants of the ongoing ImmuneRACE study, and approximately 1,300 subjects contributed by 6 global collaborators. The material from the prospective study consisted of cDNA or gDNA derived from T cells, B-cell-depleted T cells, or PBMCs. Nearly every sample came with metadata listing a de-identified subject ID, COVID-19 status, age in years and sex. Where available, HLA class I and class II types were obtained from metadata supplied by the sample provider rather than from assay-based typing. The dataset comprised deeply sampled blood TCRbeta repertoires from subjects exposed to, actively infected with, or recovered from COVID-19. Points the paper makes about the study in general: The amount of clinical and demographic metadata varied by source and participant and was provided uncurated.

For CDR1 and CDR2, the germline V gene lists MGHRA and YSYEKL. V loses 1 base, J loses 3 bases, and the germline ends lie 18 bases apart. The CDR3 numbers 17 residues from cysteine through phenylalanine. Only the CDR3 DNA is retained, 51 bases long and in frame from the first base. TCRbeta CDR3 regions were amplified from genomic DNA using the immunoSEQ Assay, a bias-controlled multiplex PCR. The paper's data handling went like this. The number of nucleated cells in each sample was estimated by amplification of reference gene primers within the assay. Sequence reads were collapsed and filtered to measure the absolute abundance of every unique TCRbeta CDR3 rearrangement. For each sample, productive Simpson clonality was calculated as the square root of Simpson's diversity index across productive rearrangements. The source is immuneACCESS, and TCRdb retained only in-frame sequences with V and J called. Part of the clones is not carried over; for the studies checked, unresolved V genes explain less than half of this, and the remainder is unexplained. Clonal size and the V and J genes are those of that table, whereas D and trimming came from the DNA. This sample has 130,000 or so clones in its table, and approximately 80% of those were observed once. Of the sample, 12% is held by the ten largest clones.

Whole blood was collected in K2EDTA tubes by collaborating institutions according to the institutions' own protocols. Collaborator samples were shipped for TCRbeta analysis as frozen whole blood, isolated PBMCs, or DNA extracted from either sample type. The source is a woman aged 55 to 70 with acute or convalescent COVID-19. What was sequenced was peripheral blood. The V and J genes are TRBV4-1 and TRBJ1-2; no confident D gene assignment can be made. This receptor has the CDR3 CASSQGPALQRDYGYTF. The DNA is as follows: TGCGCCAGCAGCCAAGGCCCCGCCTTACAGCGGGACTATGGCTACACCTTC.